These 3 T cell receptor beta chains were all obtained from the same sample, sequenced in a study of T cells after yellow fever vaccination. TCRdb re-derived calls from the 5' RACE reads in MiXCR, one entry per CDR3 protein. The sample lists some 250,000 distinct CDR3 sequences, more than 3.5% occurring once. The sample in question was PBMCs, obtained 15 days after the yellow fever booster vaccination. All receptors derive from a man between 18 and 35 years old who received the YFV17D yellow fever vaccine.

This clonotype has a count of ten or more. This sequence joins TRBV6-5 and TRBJ2-1; 11 bases align to TRBD2. CDR3 size: 15 residues. The V gene's germline CDR1 is MNHEY and CDR2 SVGAGI. The J segment lost 9 bases and the V segment lost 6 bases, leaving 10 bases of the junction unmatched. CDR3 loop: CASSPTSGGGSEQFF. CDR3 sequence (DNA): TGTGCCAGCAGCCCCACTAGCGGGGGTGGGAGTGAGCAGTTCTTC.

This clonotype occurred many times. The genes are TRBV12-5 and TRBJ2-1; 7 bases fit TRBD2. The trim removed 2 bases at V and 0 bases at J, leaving 7 bases unmatched. Germline lookup yields CDR1 LGHNT and CDR2 FRNRAP. The CDR3 length is 17 residues. DNA for the CDR3: TGTGCTAGTGGTTTGAGACTAGCAGTTGGCTCCTACAATGAGCAGTTCTTC. Encoded protein: CASGLRLAVGSYNEQFF. Full variable domain (missing parts from reference TRBV12-5 and TRBJ2-1): DARVTQTPRHKVTEMGQEVTMRCQPILGHNTVFWYRQTMMQGLELLAYFRNRAPLDDSGMPKDRFSAEMPDATLATLKIQPSEPRDSAVYFCASGLRLAVGSYNEQFFGPGTRLTVL.

This clonotype appeared a few times. This chain links TRBV5-1 with TRBJ2-5; D might be TRBD2 (6 bases). Germline V lookup: CDR1 SGHRS, CDR2 YFSETQ. V was pared by 0 bases and J by 4 bases, with 19 bases between. This CDR3 comprises 17 residues. DNA of the CDR3: TGCGCCAGCAGCTTGGCCCGGTCCAGGGAGGTCGGAGAGACCCAGTACTTC. It specifies CASSLARSREVGETQYF.